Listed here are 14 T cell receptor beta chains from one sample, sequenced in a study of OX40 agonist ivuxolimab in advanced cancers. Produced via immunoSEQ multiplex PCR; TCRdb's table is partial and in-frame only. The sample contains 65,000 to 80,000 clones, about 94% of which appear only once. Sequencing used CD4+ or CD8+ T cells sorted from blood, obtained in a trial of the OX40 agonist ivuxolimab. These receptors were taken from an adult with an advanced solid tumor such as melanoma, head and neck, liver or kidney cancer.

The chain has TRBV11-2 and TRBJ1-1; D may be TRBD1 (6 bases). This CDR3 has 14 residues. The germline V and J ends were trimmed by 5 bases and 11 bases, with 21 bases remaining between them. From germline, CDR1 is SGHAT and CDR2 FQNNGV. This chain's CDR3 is CASSAGRGSLDAFF. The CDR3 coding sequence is TGTGCCAGCAGCGCTGGCAGGGGTTCGCTTGACGCTTTCTTT. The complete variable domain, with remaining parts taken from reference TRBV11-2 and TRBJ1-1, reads EAGVAQSPRYKIIEKRQSVAFWCNPISGHATLYWYQQILGQGPKLLIQFQNNGVVDDSQLPKDRFSAERLKGVDSTLKIQPAKLEDSAVYLCASSAGRGSLDAFFGQGTRLTVV.

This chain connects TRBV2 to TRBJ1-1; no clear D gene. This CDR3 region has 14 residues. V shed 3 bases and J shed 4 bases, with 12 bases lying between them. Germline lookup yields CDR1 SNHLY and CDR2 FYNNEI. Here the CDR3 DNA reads TGTGCCAGCAGTGAGGCCATTACGGGCACTGAAGCTTTCTTT. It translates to CASSEAITGTEAFF.

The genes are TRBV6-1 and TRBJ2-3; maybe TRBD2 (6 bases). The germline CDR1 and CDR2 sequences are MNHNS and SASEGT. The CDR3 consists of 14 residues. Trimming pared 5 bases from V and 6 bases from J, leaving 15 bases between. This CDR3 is CASSLRGAVDTQYF. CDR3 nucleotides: TGTGCCAGCAGTTTACGCGGGGCCGTGGATACGCAGTATTTT.

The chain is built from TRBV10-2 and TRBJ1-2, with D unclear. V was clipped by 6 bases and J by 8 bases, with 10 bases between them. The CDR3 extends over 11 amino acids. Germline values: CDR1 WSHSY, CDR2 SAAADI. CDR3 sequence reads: CASREQQGYTF. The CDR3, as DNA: TGCGCCAGCAGGGAACAACAGGGCTACACCTTC.

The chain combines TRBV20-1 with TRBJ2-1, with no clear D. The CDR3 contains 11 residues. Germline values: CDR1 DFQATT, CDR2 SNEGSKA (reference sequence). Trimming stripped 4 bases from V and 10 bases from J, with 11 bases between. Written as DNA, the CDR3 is TGCAGTGCTACCCCTACCGGGGAGCAGTTCTTC. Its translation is CSATPTGEQFF.

The CDR3 spells CASSQGQGVYYEQYF. In nucleotides, the CDR3 is TGTGCCAGCAGCCAGGGACAGGGGGTTTACTACGAGCAGTACTTC. The V gene is TRBV14, the J gene TRBJ2-7; TRBD1 matches at 11 bases. Trimming cost V 3 bases and J 3 bases; bases outside gene matches: 4. The CDR3 loop spans 15 amino acids. The germline V gene encodes CDR1 SGHDN and CDR2 FVKESK.

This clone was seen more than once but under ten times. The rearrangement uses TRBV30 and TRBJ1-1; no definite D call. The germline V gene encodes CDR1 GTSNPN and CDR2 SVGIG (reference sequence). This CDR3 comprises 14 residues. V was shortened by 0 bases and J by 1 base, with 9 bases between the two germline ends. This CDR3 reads CAWSVGQRNTEAFF. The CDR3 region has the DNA TGTGCCTGGAGTGTAGGGCAACGGAACACTGAAGCTTTCTTT.

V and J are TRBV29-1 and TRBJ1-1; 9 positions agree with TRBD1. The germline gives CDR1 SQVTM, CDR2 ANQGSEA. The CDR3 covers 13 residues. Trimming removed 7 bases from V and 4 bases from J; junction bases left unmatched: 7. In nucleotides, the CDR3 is TGCAGCGCAGGACAGGGGCCTCTCACTGAAGCTTTCTTT. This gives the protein CSAGQGPLTEAFF.

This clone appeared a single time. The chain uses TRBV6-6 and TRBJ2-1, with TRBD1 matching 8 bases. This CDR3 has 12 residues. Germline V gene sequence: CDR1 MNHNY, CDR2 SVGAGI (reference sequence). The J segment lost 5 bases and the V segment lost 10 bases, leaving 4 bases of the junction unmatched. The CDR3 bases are TGTGCCACAGGACAGGGTAACAATGAGCAGTTCTTC. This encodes CATGQGNNEQFF.

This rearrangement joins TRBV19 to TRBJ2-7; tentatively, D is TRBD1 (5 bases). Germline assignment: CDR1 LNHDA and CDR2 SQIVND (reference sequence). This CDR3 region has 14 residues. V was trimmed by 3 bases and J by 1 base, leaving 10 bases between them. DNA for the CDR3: TGTGCCAGTAGTATCGAAGGGGCTTCCTACGAGCAGTACTTC. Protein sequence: CASSIEGASYEQYF.

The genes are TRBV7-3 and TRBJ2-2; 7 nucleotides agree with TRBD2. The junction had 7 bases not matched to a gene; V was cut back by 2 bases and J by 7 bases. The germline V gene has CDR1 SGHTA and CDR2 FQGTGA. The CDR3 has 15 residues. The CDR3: CASSLPGTTGGELFF. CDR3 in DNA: TGTGCCAGCAGCTTACCCGGGACTACCGGCGGGGAGCTGTTTTTT.

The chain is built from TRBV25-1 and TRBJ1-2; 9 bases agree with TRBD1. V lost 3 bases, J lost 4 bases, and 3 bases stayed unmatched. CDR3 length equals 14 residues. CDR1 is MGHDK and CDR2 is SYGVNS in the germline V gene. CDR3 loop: CASSDWDRVYGYTF. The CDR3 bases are TGTGCCAGCAGTGATTGGGACAGGGTCTATGGCTACACCTTC.

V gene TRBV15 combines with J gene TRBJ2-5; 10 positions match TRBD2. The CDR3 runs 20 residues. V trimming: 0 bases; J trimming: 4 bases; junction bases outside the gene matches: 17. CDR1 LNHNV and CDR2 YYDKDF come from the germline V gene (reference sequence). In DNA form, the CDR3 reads TGTGCCACCAGCAGAGATCACCGGCCTAGCGGGGGCCGTACCAGAGAGACCCAGTACTTC. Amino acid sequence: CATSRDHRPSGGRTRETQYF.

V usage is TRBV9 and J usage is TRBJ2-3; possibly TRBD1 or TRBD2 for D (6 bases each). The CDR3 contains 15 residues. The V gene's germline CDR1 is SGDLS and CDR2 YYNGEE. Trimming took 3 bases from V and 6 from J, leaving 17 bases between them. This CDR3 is CASSGGAEYLDTQYF. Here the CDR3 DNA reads TGTGCCAGCAGCGGGGGGGCCGAGTATTTGGATACGCAGTATTTT.